This TCR beta chain was sequenced during a study of T cell changes during pregnancy in multiple sclerosis. Repertoires were generated with immunoSEQ multiplex PCR, while TCRdb's copy carries only in-frame clones and drops some. Of about 38,000 clones in the sample, more than 75% were seen once. From germline, CDR1 is LNHNV and CDR2 YYDKDF (reference sequence). The CDR3 loop spans 16 amino acids. V lost 4 bases, J lost 2 bases, and 16 bases lay in between. V usage is TRBV15 and J usage is TRBJ2-3; weak D call: TRBD1 (6 bases). This sample comprised CD8+ T cells from peripheral blood mononuclear cells, obtained in the third trimester of pregnancy. This receptor was identified in a female donor with multiple sclerosis, enrolled in a pregnancy study. The CDR3 loop reads CATSTITGLNTDTQYF. CDR3 in DNA: TGTGCCACCAGCACCATAACAGGGCTCAACACAGATACGCAGTATTTT. The entire variable domain, with the rest obtained from reference TRBV15 and TRBJ2-3, is as follows: DAMVIQNPRYQVTQFGKPVTLSCSQTLNHNVMYWYQQKSSQAPKLLFHYYDKDFNNEADTPDNFQSRRPNTSFCFLDIRSPGLGDTAMYLCATSTITGLNTDTQYFGPGTRLTVL.